A single sample gave rise to the 5 T cell receptor beta chains below, sequenced in a study of identical twins. Each CDR3 protein gets one entry after TCRdb re-called the 5' RACE reads with MiXCR. The table lists fewer than 900,000 distinct CDR3 sequences, 21% of them singletons. This same sample was also taken into another study, of T cells expressing NK-cell markers.

Sequencing input: PBMCs. All receptors come from a woman under 30 in good health.

V and J are TRBV20-1 and TRBJ2-2; D might be TRBD2 (6 bases). The CDR3 covers 14 residues. Germline assignment: CDR1 DFQATT and CDR2 SNEGSKA (reference sequence). Trimming pared 4 bases from V and 3 bases from J, leaving 12 bases between. The CDR3 region is CSANPGLDTGELFF. In DNA form, the CDR3 reads TGCAGTGCTAACCCGGGACTTGACACCGGGGAGCTGTTTTTT.

This clonotype was recorded at least ten times. The V call is TRBV11-2, the J call TRBJ2-7; TRBD1 is a possible D gene (7 bases). This CDR3 spans 18 amino acids. Germline values: CDR1 SGHAT, CDR2 FQNNGV. Trimming took off 1 base at V and 0 bases at J, with 19 bases between the two ends. CDR3 nucleotide sequence: TGTGCCAGCAGCTTAGGTTTCGGAGGGACAGCAGCCTCCTACGAGCAGTACTTC. Amino acid sequence: CASSLGFGGTAASYEQYF.

The rearrangement links TRBV20-1 to TRBJ2-1; 11 positions agree with TRBD2. V was pared by 5 bases and J by 11 bases, with 8 bases of the junction left unmatched. The V gene's germline CDR1 is DFQATT and CDR2 SNEGSKA (reference sequence). The CDR3 extends over 13 amino acids. CDR3 DNA: TGCAGTGCTCTACTAGCGGGAGTGGGTAAGCAGTTCTTC. This translates into CSALLAGVGKQFF.

The sample holds a few counts of this clonotype. The rearrangement links TRBV12-3 or TRBV12-4 to TRBJ2-5, with D possibly matching TRBD2 (6 bases). Trimming stripped 6 bases from V and 3 bases from J, with 14 bases between. The CDR3 sequence is 14 residues long. CDR3: CASSLQGGEETQYF. Here the CDR3 DNA reads TGTGCCAGCAGCCTCCAGGGCGGGGAAGAGACCCAGTACTTC.

This chain joins TRBV20-1 and TRBJ1-2; perhaps TRBD1 as D (6 bases). V lost 3 bases and J 6 bases, leaving 14 bases between the germline ends. Germline loops: CDR1 DFQATT, CDR2 SNEGSKA (reference sequence). This CDR3 contains 13 residues. In DNA form, the CDR3 reads TGCAGTGCTAGGATAGGACAGTCCGATGGCTACACCTTC. Translation gives CSARIGQSDGYTF.